This TCR beta chain originates from a study of blood T cell repertoires in COVID-19. Study overall: COVID-19 samples from acute and convalescent phases originated in the United States, Italy and Spain. T cells, B-cell-depleted T cells, or PBMCs supplied cDNA or gDNA.

Per the original methods: Nucleated cell counts were estimated from reference gene primer amplification. The protocol was immunoSEQ multiplex PCR, while the TCRdb copy is restricted to in-frame clones and leaves out a portion. V and J calls and clone size follow that table, whereas D and trimming were derived from the DNA. Of some 270,000 clones in the sample, roughly 89% were seen once. Losses at the gene ends were 5 bases for V and 3 bases for J; bases not matched to a gene: 2. Per the germline V gene, CDR1 is WNHNN and CDR2 is SYGVQD (reference sequence). The length of the CDR3 is 13 residues. The TCR originated in a man aged 25-45 years with acute or convalescent COVID-19. The specimen sequenced was peripheral blood. The chain recombines TRBV10-1 with TRBJ2-7, with 9 bases that match TRBD1. The CDR3 nucleotides read TGCGCCAGCAGTATGGGACAGGGCTACGAGCAGTACTTC. Translating gives CASSMGQGYEQYF.